A selection of T cell receptor beta chains follows, all from one sample in a study of cytomegalovirus exposure and HLA in healthy donors. Profiling relied on immunoSEQ multiplex PCR, and the TCRdb table lists in-frame clones only, not all of them. The table lists some 110,000 clones, around 90% of them singletons. Sequenced: PBMCs. These receptors were obtained from a woman aged 18-29 years in good health and CMV-seropositive. The CDR3 runs from the conserved cysteine through the conserved F or W. Each record gives: J gene, clone size, V gene, D gene, CDR3 protein, CDR3 DNA. The D gene is left open where the match is weak. A row's size may be missing; if present it is once, few, many or a size class.

J gene: TRBJ2-2
clone size: .
V gene: TRBV5-6
D gene: .
CDR3 protein: CASSFGGELFF
CDR3 DNA: TGTGCCAGCAGCTTCGGGGGGGAGCTGTTTTTT

J gene: TRBJ2-6
clone size: .
V gene: TRBV19
D gene: .
CDR3 protein: CASRGHRQLGANVLTF
CDR3 DNA: TGTGCCAGTCGCGGGCACCGGCAATTGGGGGCCAACGTCCTGACTTTC

J gene: TRBJ2-5
clone size: .
V gene: TRBV5-1
D gene: TRBD1
CDR3 protein: CASSWATGGGSETQYF
CDR3 DNA: TGCGCCAGCAGCTGGGCGACAGGGGGCGGATCAGAGACCCAGTACTTC

J gene: TRBJ2-7
clone size: .
V gene: TRBV19
D gene: TRBD1
CDR3 protein: CASSPGTGGTYEQYF
CDR3 DNA: TGTGCCAGTAGTCCGGGGACAGGGGGGACCTACGAGCAGTACTTC

J gene: TRBJ1-1
clone size: .
V gene: TRBV7-2
D gene: .
CDR3 protein: CASSFDRLNTEAFF
CDR3 DNA: TGTGCCAGCAGCTTCGACAGGTTGAACACTGAAGCTTTCTTT

J gene: TRBJ2-5
clone size: .
V gene: TRBV15
D gene: TRBD2
CDR3 protein: CATSREGLASGGETQYF
CDR3 DNA: TGTGCCACCAGCAGAGAGGGACTAGCGTCCGGCGGAGAGACCCAGTACTTC

J gene: TRBJ2-1
clone size: .
V gene: TRBV19
D gene: .
CDR3 protein: CASSWGGENEQFF
CDR3 DNA: TGTGCCAGTAGTTGGGGGGGCGAAAATGAGCAGTTCTTC

J gene: TRBJ1-1
clone size: .
V gene: TRBV25-1
D gene: .
CDR3 protein: CASSESNTEAFF
CDR3 DNA: TGTGCCAGCAGTGAATCTAACACTGAAGCTTTCTTT

J gene: TRBJ2-1
clone size: .
V gene: TRBV6-1
D gene: .
CDR3 protein: CASTAGSYNEQFF
CDR3 DNA: TGTGCCAGCACTGCGGGGTCCTACAATGAGCAGTTCTTC

J gene: TRBJ2-1
clone size: once
V gene: TRBV4-2
D gene: .
CDR3 protein: CASSQDAGNEQFF
CDR3 DNA: TGTGCCAGCAGCCAAGATGCGGGCAATGAGCAGTTCTTC

J gene: TRBJ1-2
clone size: .
V gene: TRBV6-5
D gene: .
CDR3 protein: CASSSPTENYGYTF
CDR3 DNA: TGTGCCAGCAGTTCCCCTACAGAGAACTATGGCTACACCTTC

J gene: TRBJ2-7
clone size: .
V gene: TRBV19
D gene: .
CDR3 protein: CASSKSGSYEQYF
CDR3 DNA: TGTGCCAGTAGTAAGTCGGGCTCCTACGAGCAGTACTTC

J gene: TRBJ2-7
clone size: few
V gene: TRBV10-3
D gene: TRBD1
CDR3 protein: CAISGGQASSYEQYF
CDR3 DNA: TGTGCCATCAGTGGAGGACAGGCGAGTTCCTACGAGCAGTACTTC

J gene: TRBJ2-7
clone size: once
V gene: TRBV20-1
D gene: .
CDR3 protein: CSASGGYEQYF
CDR3 DNA: TGCAGTGCTAGCGGCGGCTACGAGCAGTACTTC

J gene: TRBJ2-3
clone size: once
V gene: TRBV27
D gene: TRBD2
CDR3 protein: CASSRAGARASTDTQYF
CDR3 DNA: TGTGCCAGCAGTCGAGCGGGGGCCCGTGCTAGCACAGATACGCAGTATTTT

J gene: TRBJ1-6
clone size: .
V gene: TRBV6-5
D gene: TRBD1
CDR3 protein: CASSSDRANSPLHF
CDR3 DNA: TGTGCCAGCAGTTCGGACAGGGCGAATTCACCCCTCCACTTT

J gene: TRBJ1-2
clone size: .
V gene: TRBV6-5
D gene: TRBD1
CDR3 protein: CASSYGQGITYGYTF
CDR3 DNA: TGTGCCAGCAGTTATGGACAGGGTATTACCTATGGCTACACCTTC

J gene: TRBJ1-2
clone size: .
V gene: TRBV4-2
D gene: TRBD1
CDR3 protein: CASSHDRENYGYTF
CDR3 DNA: TGTGCCAGCAGCCATGACAGGGAAAACTATGGCTACACCTTC

J gene: TRBJ1-6
clone size: .
V gene: TRBV19
D gene: TRBD1
CDR3 protein: CASSKDRGIPSPLHF
CDR3 DNA: TGTGCCAGTAGTAAGGACAGGGGTATTCCTTCACCCCTCCACTTT

J gene: TRBJ2-2
clone size: .
V gene: TRBV12-5
D gene: .
CDR3 protein: CASGLGTRATGELFF
CDR3 DNA: TGTGCTAGTGGTCTGGGGACTCGGGCCACCGGGGAGCTGTTTTTT

J gene: TRBJ2-3
clone size: .
V gene: TRBV7-9
D gene: TRBD2
CDR3 protein: CASSFRKPGLSTDTQYF
CDR3 DNA: TGTGCCAGCAGCTTCCGAAAACCGGGACTAAGCACAGATACGCAGTATTTT

J gene: TRBJ2-5
clone size: .
V gene: TRBV5-1
D gene: .
CDR3 protein: CASSSMTGQLGTQYF
CDR3 DNA: TGCGCCAGCAGCTCAATGACTGGACAGCTCGGGACCCAGTACTTC

J gene: TRBJ1-2
clone size: .
V gene: TRBV27
D gene: TRBD1
CDR3 protein: CASGSGTGGSGYTF
CDR3 DNA: TGTGCCAGCGGTTCTGGGACAGGGGGTTCTGGCTACACCTTC

J gene: TRBJ1-1
clone size: .
V gene: TRBV6-6
D gene: .
CDR3 protein: CASSTQGWGNTEAFF
CDR3 DNA: TGTGCCAGCAGTACCCAGGGGTGGGGAAACACTGAAGCTTTCTTT

J gene: TRBJ2-7
clone size: .
V gene: TRBV4-1
D gene: TRBD2
CDR3 protein: CASSQDPTLAFEQYF
CDR3 DNA: TGCGCCAGCAGCCAAGATCCAACACTAGCGTTCGAGCAGTACTTC

J gene: TRBJ1-4
clone size: once
V gene: TRBV29-1
D gene: TRBD1
CDR3 protein: CSGWDRGDEKLFF
CDR3 DNA: TGCAGCGGATGGGACAGGGGGGATGAAAAACTGTTTTTT

J gene: TRBJ2-2
clone size: once
V gene: TRBV28
D gene: .
CDR3 protein: CASRPTGSGELFF
CDR3 DNA: TGTGCCAGCAGGCCTACGGGGTCCGGGGAGCTGTTTTTT

J gene: TRBJ2-1
clone size: few
V gene: TRBV19
D gene: TRBD2
CDR3 protein: CASSVARLAGAAGQFF
CDR3 DNA: TGTGCCAGTAGTGTGGCCCGGCTAGCGGGGGCGGCTGGGCAGTTCTTC

J gene: TRBJ2-7
clone size: once
V gene: TRBV28
D gene: .
CDR3 protein: CASSLSRSLSEQYF
CDR3 DNA: TGTGCCAGCAGTTTGTCCCGGTCTCTTTCCGAGCAGTACTTC

J gene: TRBJ1-3
clone size: .
V gene: TRBV7-9
D gene: TRBD1
CDR3 protein: CASSSTGENTIYF
CDR3 DNA: TGTGCCAGCAGCTCTACAGGGGAGAACACCATATATTTT

J gene: TRBJ1-2
clone size: .
V gene: TRBV4-3
D gene: TRBD1
CDR3 protein: CASSQGFPARKNQGGNYGYTF
CDR3 DNA: TGCGCCAGCAGCCAAGGTTTTCCCGCTCGGAAGAACCAAGGGGGCAACTATGGCTACACCTTC

J gene: TRBJ1-2
clone size: .
V gene: TRBV15
D gene: TRBD1
CDR3 protein: CATSSPRQGYGYTF
CDR3 DNA: TGTGCCACCAGCAGCCCAAGACAGGGTTATGGCTACACCTTC

J gene: TRBJ1-1
clone size: .
V gene: TRBV27
D gene: TRBD1
CDR3 protein: CASSLQDRGWNTEAFF
CDR3 DNA: TGTGCCAGCAGTTTACAGGACAGGGGATGGAACACTGAAGCTTTCTTT

J gene: TRBJ2-1
clone size: .
V gene: TRBV9
D gene: TRBD2
CDR3 protein: CASSVYFSGGFGEQFF
CDR3 DNA: TGTGCCAGCAGCGTATATTTTAGCGGGGGTTTTGGAGAGCAGTTCTTC

J gene: TRBJ1-5
clone size: .
V gene: TRBV28
D gene: .
CDR3 protein: CASSQLNQPQHF
CDR3 DNA: TGTGCCAGCAGCCAACTTAATCAGCCCCAGCATTTT

J gene: TRBJ2-3
clone size: .
V gene: TRBV27
D gene: .
CDR3 protein: CASSDRARLASTDTQYF
CDR3 DNA: TGTGCCAGCAGCGACAGGGCCCGACTAGCGTCAACAGATACGCAGTATTTT

J gene: TRBJ1-4
clone size: .
V gene: TRBV25-1
D gene: .
CDR3 protein: CASSDWSSTNEKLFF
CDR3 DNA: TGTGCCAGCAGTGATTGGAGCTCAACTAATGAAAAACTGTTTTTT

J gene: TRBJ2-7
clone size: .
V gene: TRBV18
D gene: TRBD1
CDR3 protein: CASSPGQGPYEQYF
CDR3 DNA: TGTGCCAGCTCCCCGGGACAGGGACCCTACGAGCAGTACTTC

J gene: TRBJ2-3
clone size: .
V gene: TRBV5-1
D gene: .
CDR3 protein: CASSLAGVRTDTQYF
CDR3 DNA: TGCGCCAGCAGCTTGGCCGGTGTCCGCACAGATACGCAGTATTTT

J gene: TRBJ2-3
clone size: .
V gene: TRBV28
D gene: TRBD2
CDR3 protein: CASRRTSGGARPGTDTQYF
CDR3 DNA: TGTGCCAGCAGACGGACTAGCGGGGGGGCCCGGCCCGGGACAGATACGCAGTATTTT

J gene: TRBJ1-5
clone size: .
V gene: TRBV21-1
D gene: .
CDR3 protein: CASSNTDQPQHF
CDR3 DNA: TGTGCCAGCAGCAACACAGATCAGCCCCAGCATTTT

J gene: TRBJ2-2
clone size: .
V gene: TRBV28
D gene: TRBD2
CDR3 protein: CASSLYGGGPTGELFF
CDR3 DNA: TGTGCCAGCAGTTTATACGGCGGGGGGCCCACCGGGGAGCTGTTTTTT

J gene: TRBJ2-3
clone size: .
V gene: TRBV9
D gene: TRBD2
CDR3 protein: CASSWSRSGGSQYF
CDR3 DNA: TGTGCCAGCAGCTGGTCAAGGAGCGGGGGGTCGCAGTATTTT

J gene: TRBJ1-1
clone size: .
V gene: TRBV10-2
D gene: .
CDR3 protein: CASSVRGENTEAFF
CDR3 DNA: TGCGCCAGCAGTGTGCGGGGGGAAAACACTGAAGCTTTCTTT

J gene: TRBJ1-4
clone size: .
V gene: TRBV28
D gene: .
CDR3 protein: CASSLPAGSGEKLFF
CDR3 DNA: TGTGCCAGCAGTTTACCCGCGGGATCTGGTGAAAAACTGTTTTTT

J gene: TRBJ1-4
clone size: .
V gene: TRBV19
D gene: TRBD1
CDR3 protein: CASSAPGQGNEKLFF
CDR3 DNA: TGTGCCAGTAGTGCACCGGGACAGGGGAATGAAAAACTGTTTTTT

J gene: TRBJ2-3
clone size: .
V gene: TRBV4-2
D gene: .
CDR3 protein: CASSQELPTDTQYF
CDR3 DNA: TGTGCCAGCAGCCAAGAACTACCCACAGATACGCAGTATTTT

J gene: TRBJ1-5
clone size: .
V gene: TRBV6-1
D gene: TRBD1
CDR3 protein: CASSERQGAGWVSNQPQHF
CDR3 DNA: TGTGCCAGCAGTGAAAGGCAGGGGGCCGGGTGGGTTAGCAATCAGCCCCAGCATTTT

J gene: TRBJ2-7
clone size: .
V gene: TRBV7-8
D gene: TRBD2
CDR3 protein: CASRRGLAGAFTYEQYF
CDR3 DNA: TGTGCCAGCAGGCGGGGACTAGCGGGGGCCTTTACCTACGAGCAGTACTTC

J gene: TRBJ2-5
clone size: .
V gene: TRBV6-6
D gene: .
CDR3 protein: CASSYSLTDLEETQYF
CDR3 DNA: TGTGCCAGCAGTTACTCGTTGACAGATCTTGAAGAGACCCAGTACTTC

J gene: TRBJ2-5
clone size: .
V gene: TRBV4-3
D gene: TRBD2
CDR3 protein: CASSHERGAQETQYF
CDR3 DNA: TGCGCCAGCAGCCATGAGCGGGGGGCCCAAGAGACCCAGTACTTC

J gene: TRBJ2-1
clone size: .
V gene: TRBV18
D gene: TRBD1
CDR3 protein: CASPSLDRGLYNEQFF
CDR3 DNA: TGTGCCAGCCCGTCACTGGACAGGGGGCTCTACAATGAGCAGTTCTTC

J gene: TRBJ2-1
clone size: .
V gene: TRBV7-2
D gene: .
CDR3 protein: CASSFPVGGHNEQFF
CDR3 DNA: TGTGCCAGCAGCTTCCCCGTCGGGGGGCACAATGAGCAGTTCTTC